A single sample is the source of the 14 T cell receptor beta chains below, sequenced in a study of cytomegalovirus exposure and HLA in healthy donors. Primers included in the PCR were 60 Vbeta and 13 Jbeta primers. The table came from immunoSEQ multiplex PCR; TCRdb's copy has only in-frame clones and leaves some out. The sample records 99,000 or so clones, approximately 83% being singletons. The sequenced material came from PBMCs. The receptors were sampled from a female donor in good health and CMV-seropositive.

The rearrangement joins TRBV28 to TRBJ1-5; 7 bases agree with TRBD1. Germline lookup yields CDR1 MDHEN and CDR2 SYDVKM. The CDR3 extends over 17 amino acids. V gave up 10 bases and J gave up 2 bases; unmatched junction bases: 17. Here the CDR3 reads CATIDRAYGGGNQPQHF. The CDR3 DNA reads as TGTGCCACTATCGACAGGGCCTACGGGGGAGGCAATCAGCCCCAGCATTTT.

The chain has TRBV7-6 and TRBJ2-3; D perhaps matches TRBD2 (5 bases). The CDR3 has 13 amino acids. Looked up from germline, CDR1 is SGHVS and CDR2 is FNYEAQ. Trimming took 5 bases from V and 7 from J, leaving 13 bases between them. The CDR3 here is CASSPGGSYTQYF. The CDR3 DNA sequence: TGTGCCAGCAGCCCGGGTGGGAGTTATACGCAGTATTTT.

V and J are TRBV4-2 and TRBJ1-5; 10 bases agree with TRBD1. The CDR3 extends over 18 amino acids. Germline trimming cut 1 base from V and 6 bases from J; bases unmatched to any gene: 12. The germline CDR1 and CDR2 sequences are LGHNA and YNFKEQ. The DNA for the CDR3 is TGTGCCAGCAGCCAAGGGGGGATTCGGGACAGGGGAAGTCAGCCCCAGCATTTT. It translates to CASSQGGIRDRGSQPQHF.

The rearrangement uses TRBV29-1 and TRBJ2-7; possible D gene TRBD2, 6 bases. In germline, CDR1 is SQVTM, CDR2 ANQGSEA. V was cut by 1 base and J by 1 base, with 14 bases left in between. CDR3 length: 15 amino acids. CDR3 bases: TGCAGCGTTGAAGGGAGGGGCGACGAGTCCTACGAGCAGTACTTC. Encoded protein: CSVEGRGDESYEQYF.

The gene calls are TRBV21-1 and TRBJ1-2; TRBD1 reflects the table's D call only, with no check against the DNA. TRBV21-1 is a documented pseudogene. CDR3 length: 14 residues. CDR3 coding DNA: TGTGCCAGCAGCAACGCAGGGACAGGTCATGGCTACACCTTC. Translation gives CASSNAGTGHGYTF.

This rearrangement joins TRBV30 to TRBJ2-3, with D unresolved. This CDR3 is built from 13 residues. The germline CDR1 and CDR2 sequences are GTSNPN and SVGIG (reference sequence). The V end was cut by 2 bases, the J end by 2 bases, with 8 bases between. For the CDR3, the DNA is TGTGCCTGGAGTCCCGGGTTCACAGATACGCAGTATTTT. This encodes CAWSPGFTDTQYF. Variable domain in full (rest from reference TRBV30 and TRBJ2-3): SQTIHQWPATLVQPVGSPLSLECTVEGTSNPNLYWYRQAAGRGLQLLFYSVGIGQISSEVPQNLSASRPQDRQFILSSKKLLLSDSGFYLCAWSPGFTDTQYFGPGTRLTVL.

This chain uses TRBV21-1 with TRBJ2-1; the DNA was not used to check the table's D call, TRBD1. TRBV21-1 constitutes a pseudogene. The CDR3 runs to 17 residues. In nucleotides, the CDR3 is TGTGCCAGCAGCAAAGTGCTCGCCAGGGGCAGATACAATGAGCAGTTCTTC. It is translated as CASSKVLARGRYNEQFF.

The V gene is TRBV7-8, the J gene TRBJ2-2; TRBD1 matches 9 bases. CDR3 length equals 16 residues. V was clipped by 6 bases and J by 7 bases; unmatched bases: 12. CDR1 is SGHVS and CDR2 is FQNEAQ in the germline V gene. The CDR3 is CASRQQGAPSVGELFF. CDR3 in DNA: TGTGCCAGCAGACAACAGGGGGCGCCTTCCGTCGGGGAGCTGTTTTTT.

This clone was counted a single time. The CDR3 bases are TGTGCCAGCAGCTTAGGGGCAGGGACTAGCGGGTCCGCAGATACGCAGTATTTT. This gives the protein CASSLGAGTSGSADTQYF. V and J are TRBV7-8 and TRBJ2-3, with TRBD2 matching 12 bases. CDR1 and CDR2 from the germline V gene are SGHVS and FQNEAQ. V lost 1 base and J lost 4; bases outside the gene matches: 9. The CDR3 is made up of 18 amino acids. Full variable domain (remainder filled in from reference TRBV7-8 and TRBJ2-3): GAGVSQSPRYKVAKRGQDVALRCDPISGHVSLFWYQQALGQGPEFLTYFQNEAQLDKSGLPSDRFFAERPEGSVSTLKIQRTQQEDSAVYLCASSLGAGTSGSADTQYFGPGTRLTVL.

V is TRBV19 and J is TRBJ1-4; a possible D gene is TRBD1 (6 bases). V shed 5 bases and J shed 5 bases, with 15 bases lying between them. The CDR3 length is 15 residues. Germline values: CDR1 LNHDA, CDR2 SQIVND (reference sequence). The CDR3 DNA reads as TGTGCCAGTAGTGACAGGACAGCTTTGAATGAAAAACTGTTTTTT. This sequence encodes CASSDRTALNEKLFF.

The rearrangement uses TRBV7-9 and TRBJ1-2, with TRBD1 identical over 11 bases. Unmatched junction bases numbered 3, after V lost 5 bases and J lost 4 bases. This CDR3 is 14 amino acids long. Germline CDR1 reads SEHNR; CDR2 reads FQNEAQ (reference sequence). This CDR3 reads CASSAGTGGYGYTF. Here the CDR3 DNA reads TGTGCCAGCAGCGCCGGGACAGGGGGCTATGGCTACACCTTC.

The chain has TRBV25-1 and TRBJ1-6; D is unresolved. Germline-derived CDR1 and CDR2 are MGHDK and SYGVNS. This CDR3 comprises 12 residues. The V end lost 10 bases, the J end lost 9 bases, and 13 bases lay between the germline ends. The DNA for the CDR3 is TGTGCCACAACCTCGGGTTCTTCACCCCTCCACTTT. Translating it yields CATTSGSSPLHF.

The genes are TRBV18 and TRBJ1-3; the D is unclear. The CDR3 length is 15 residues. V was shortened by 3 bases and J by 4 bases, with 13 bases between the two germline ends. Germline assignment: CDR1 KGHSH and CDR2 LQKENI. The CDR3: CASSPPPGAGNTIYF. The CDR3 DNA follows: TGTGCCAGCTCACCGCCACCCGGAGCCGGAAACACCATATATTTT.

This chain links TRBV18 with TRBJ2-1, with TRBD2 identical over 7 bases. The J segment lost 4 bases and the V segment lost 2 bases, leaving 2 bases of the junction unmatched. The CDR3 runs to 14 residues. The germline V gene has CDR1 KGHSH and CDR2 LQKENI. The CDR3 protein is CASSPSSGYNEQFF. The CDR3 nucleotides are TGTGCCAGCTCACCATCTAGCGGTTACAATGAGCAGTTCTTC.